The 8 T cell receptor beta chains below come from one sample, sequenced in a study of cytomegalovirus exposure and HLA in healthy donors. PCR used 60 Vbeta primers and 13 Jbeta primers. TCRdb keeps only in-frame clones here, not all; method: immunoSEQ multiplex PCR. The repertoire holds 200,000 or so clones, roughly 90% seen once, with around 0.25% in the top ten. Sequenced input: PBMCs. The receptor set was obtained from a girl less than two years old in good health and CMV-seronegative.

V gene TRBV4-1 combines with J gene TRBJ1-4; 8 nucleotides match TRBD1. The CDR3 spans 16 residues. Per germline, CDR1 MGHRA and CDR2 YSYEKL. Trimming at V came to 1 base and at J to 8 bases, leaving 9 bases not matched to a gene. The CDR3 sequence is CASSQGPKDRVEKLFF. In DNA form, the CDR3 reads TGCGCCAGCAGCCAAGGACCCAAGGACAGGGTCGAAAAACTGTTTTTT.

Here the CDR3 DNA reads TGTGCCAGCAGAGCCCAACTACAGGGGGCGGATGAGCAGTTCTTC. Protein product: CASRAQLQGADEQFF. This sequence joins TRBV9 and TRBJ2-1, with TRBD1 identical over 9 bases. Per germline, CDR1 SGDLS and CDR2 YYNGEE. With 5 bases clipped from V and 8 bases from J, the junction kept 11 bases outside the gene matches. The CDR3 runs 15 residues. The full variable domain, its missing parts supplied by reference TRBV9 and TRBJ2-1, is DSGVTQTPKHLITATGQRVTLRCSPRSGDLSVYWYQQSLDQGLQFLIQYYNGEERAKGNILERFSAQQFPDLHSELNLSSLELGDSALYFCASRAQLQGADEQFFGPGTRLTVL.

The rearrangement joins TRBV5-5 to TRBJ1-5; maybe TRBD1 (6 bases). Trimming took off 4 bases at V and 3 bases at J, with 14 bases between the two ends. This CDR3 region has 15 residues. Germline CDR1 and CDR2: SGHKS and YYEKEE (reference sequence). The CDR3 DNA reads TGTGCCAGCAGCCTGGCAGGGGAGCCCAATCAGCCCCAGCATTTT. It is translated as CASSLAGEPNQPQHF.

V usage is TRBV5-5 and J usage is TRBJ2-7, with TRBD1 matching 9 bases. The CDR3 sequence is 15 residues long. The junction had 7 bases not matched to a gene; V was cut back by 4 bases and J by 2 bases. Per germline, CDR1 SGHKS and CDR2 YYEKEE (reference sequence). CDR3 in DNA: TGTGCCAGCAGCCTGGAAGACAGGGGGGCCTACGAGCAGTACTTC. This sequence encodes CASSLEDRGAYEQYF.

The genes are TRBV7-6 and TRBJ2-3; unclear D gene. Looked up from germline, CDR1 is SGHVS and CDR2 is FNYEAQ. CDR3 size: 13 residues. Trimming shortened V by 0 bases and J by 5 bases, and 6 bases separated the two germline ends. CDR3: CASSLARIDTQYF. In DNA, the CDR3 is TGTGCCAGCAGCTTAGCGCGGATAGATACGCAGTATTTT.

The chain has TRBV7-6 and TRBJ2-7; the D is unclear. Germline V gene sequence: CDR1 SGHVS, CDR2 FNYEAQ. V lost 0 bases to trimming and J lost 0 bases, with 12 bases between them. The CDR3 runs 16 residues. The CDR3 region has the DNA TGTGCCAGCAGCTTAGCTACGACTTGGTACTCCTACGAGCAGTACTTC. It codes for CASSLATTWYSYEQYF.

This chain uses TRBV19 with TRBJ1-5; tentative D call: TRBD1 (6 bases). The V end was cut by 0 bases, the J end by 3 bases, with 9 bases between. The CDR3 is 15 amino acids. Germline V gene sequence: CDR1 LNHDA, CDR2 SQIVND (reference sequence). In nucleotides, the CDR3 is TGTGCCAGTAGTATAGATCGACAGGACAATCAGCCCCAGCATTTT. It specifies CASSIDRQDNQPQHF.

This chain links TRBV5-1 with TRBJ2-3, with D possibly matching TRBD1 (5 bases). V was clipped by 0 bases and J by 4 bases, with 12 bases between them. The CDR3 sequence is 15 residues long. Germline V gives CDR1 SGHRS, CDR2 YFSETQ. DNA for the CDR3: TGCGCCAGCAGCTTGGGCCAGGGTGTTTCAGATACGCAGTATTTT. Its translation: CASSLGQGVSDTQYF. Drawing the rest from reference TRBV5-1 and TRBJ2-3, the complete variable domain is KAGVTQTPRYLIKTRGQQVTLSCSPISGHRSVSWYQQTPGQGLQFLFEYFSETQRNKGNFPGRFSGRQFSNSRSEMNVSTLELGDSALYLCASSLGQGVSDTQYFGPGTRLTVL.